The rows below give T cell receptor beta chains drawn from one sample of a study of ipilimumab plus nivolumab after autologous stem cell transplantation. The assay was immunoSEQ multiplex PCR, and TCRdb's table has in-frame clones only and misses some. The sample has about 83,000 clones; 65% to 85% are singletons. Sample: PBMCs, taken in a trial of ipilimumab plus nivolumab as post-transplant consolidation. The source of these receptors is a male donor with diffuse large B-cell lymphoma. Each CDR3 is given with its conserved first and last residue. A D gene is named only where the DNA matches it firmly. For some rows the clone size is stated as once, few or many, or as a class when expanded; others skip it.

NA TRBJ1-4 few TRBV25-1 CAVQDETNEKLFF TGTGCCGTCCAGGACGAAACTAATGAAAAACTGTTTTTT
TRBD2 TRBJ2-5 NA TRBV7-2 CASSSQAGVPRTQYF TGTGCCAGCAGCTCCCAGGCGGGGGTCCCTAGGACCCAGTACTTC
NA TRBJ1-2 NA TRBV5-4 CASSLDGSYGYTF TGTGCCAGCAGCTTGGACGGGTCCTATGGCTACACCTTC
NA TRBJ1-2 NA TRBV19 CASSIRPPNGYTF TGTGCCAGTAGTATACGTCCTCCCAATGGCTACACCTTC
NA TRBJ1-1 NA TRBV5-4 CASSLWTVGGTEAFF TGTGCCAGCAGCTTATGGACGGTCGGTGGCACTGAAGCTTTCTTT
NA TRBJ2-7 NA TRBV12-5 CASGHGSLYEQYF TGTGCTAGTGGTCACGGGTCCCTTTACGAGCAGTACTTC
NA TRBJ2-5 NA TRBV5-1 CASSFGQGIGETQYF TGCGCCAGCAGCTTCGGCCAGGGGATCGGAGAGACCCAGTACTTC
NA TRBJ1-1 NA TRBV9 CASSVGAGRRYTEAFF TGTGCCAGCAGCGTAGGTGCCGGTAGGAGGTACACTGAAGCTTTCTTT
NA TRBJ1-3 few TRBV19 CASSNGGRSFGNTIYF TGTGCCAGTAGTAACGGCGGACGGAGCTTTGGAAACACCATATATTTT
TRBD1 TRBJ1-5 NA TRBV6-1 CASSGRAGGDNQPQHF TGTGCCAGCAGTGGTCGGGCAGGGGGCGACAATCAGCCCCAGCATTTT
TRBD1 TRBJ2-1 few TRBV6-5 CASSTRQGEGEQFF TGTGCCAGCAGTACGAGACAGGGGGAGGGTGAGCAGTTCTTC
TRBD2 TRBJ2-7 NA TRBV5-5 CASSFSPGLASEQYF TGTGCCAGCAGCTTCAGTCCGGGACTAGCAAGCGAGCAGTACTTC
NA TRBJ1-6 NA TRBV5-1 CASSPAPGHFNSPLHF TGCGCCAGCAGCCCCGCCCCGGGACATTTTAATTCACCCCTCCACTTT
NA TRBJ1-2 few TRBV12-5 CASGLERGFYYGYTF TGTGCTAGTGGTTTGGAGAGGGGCTTCTACTATGGCTACACCTTC
TRBD2 TRBJ2-1 NA TRBV19 CASRNSGGPEQFF TGTGCCAGTAGGAATAGCGGGGGTCCTGAGCAGTTCTTC
NA TRBJ1-2 NA TRBV29-1 CSVDAYGYTF TGCAGCGTTGACGCCTATGGCTACACCTTC
NA TRBJ2-2 NA TRBV18 CASSPGNTGELFF TGTGCCAGCTCACCAGGGAACACCGGGGAGCTGTTTTTT
NA TRBJ1-2 NA TRBV10-1 CASSEHRFRGYTF TGCGCCAGCAGTGAGCACCGATTCCGTGGCTACACCTTC
TRBD1 TRBJ1-5 NA TRBV18 CASSPSIQGAGQPQHF TGTGCCAGCTCACCGTCAATCCAGGGGGCAGGTCAGCCCCAGCATTTT